The subject of this entry is one T cell receptor (beta chain). The antigen is unknown. The data were produced by immunoSEQ multiplex PCR, yet TCRdb's version contains in-frame clones alone and is incomplete. Of tens of thousands of clones in the sample, around 70% were seen once. Before any sequencing was done, the ViraFEST assay used viral peptide pools to expand antigen-specific CD4+ T cells. Isolating CD4+ T cells followed approximately ten days of culture. Nucleocapsid antibody tests were negative, and the vaccine recipients had no prior SARS-CoV-2 infection. The researchers cultured fewer than 2.5 million PBMC per well with about 10 IU/ml IL-2 and roughly 9.1 ug/ml peptides. J was trimmed by 4 bases and V by 4 bases; bases with no gene match: 8. The germline V gene has CDR1 SGHRS and CDR2 YFSETQ. CDR3 length: 16 residues. The sample originates from a study of vaccination effects on CD4 cells after COVID-19. Study results and limitations: The study had few convalescent patients and no early post-infection timepoints. At late timepoints after vaccination, vaccine- and infection-induced clones shrank markedly. Healthy vaccinees' vaccine-induced clones included only 1 of 255 that recognized common cold coronaviruses.

This chain joins TRBV5-1 and TRBJ2-5; 12 nucleotides align to TRBD2. This sample comprised CD4+ T cells from PBMCs cultured with SARS-CoV-2 spike peptides, obtained before COVID-19 vaccination. The clonotype was recovered from a human donor who received a COVID-19 vaccine. This CDR3 reads CASSPSLAGGGETQYF. CDR3 nucleotide sequence: TGCGCCAGCAGCCCCTCCCTAGCGGGAGGGGGAGAGACCCAGTACTTC.